One T cell receptor beta chain is described in this entry. Its antigen remains unknown. An end of the junction does not agree with germline; a read error may underlie this. Assay used: immunoSEQ multiplex PCR; TCRdb lists only in-frame clones, some missing. The table lists fewer than 150,000 clones, approximately 86% of them singletons. The data stem from a study of cytomegalovirus exposure and HLA in healthy donors. Study-level results: Many donors carried some public TCRs, although rarity characterized most TCR sequences.

This TCR was sampled from a man aged 18 to 30 in good health and CMV-seropositive. Sequenced material: PBMCs.

DNA of the CDR3: TGTGCCACCAGTTGGGGGGGTATCGGAGAGACCCAGTACTTC. It translates to CATSWGGIGETQYF. The V and J genes are TRBV10-3 and TRBJ2-5; 7 bases are a match to TRBD2. The germline CDR1 and CDR2 sequences are ENHRY and SYGVKD. The length of the CDR3 is 14 residues.